This T cell receptor beta chain derives from a study of PD-L1 blockade in urothelial cancer. As for the study in general: Patients with male sex and bladder-origin urothelial cancer accounted for about 85% of the roughly 30 enrolled. The authors examined blood 3 weeks (second dose) and 6 weeks after treatment start.

The ends were cut back, 0 bases at V and 5 bases at J, with 9 bases in the middle. The germline V gene has CDR1 MRHNA and CDR2 SNTAGT. The CDR3 sequence is 14 residues long. TCRdb's copy holds only in-frame clones and misses some; the assay was immunoSEQ multiplex PCR. The sample shows about 51,000 clones, approximately 86% of them seen only once. Specimen: PBMCs, collected around atezolizumab (anti-PD-L1) treatment. This rearrangement joins TRBV6-4 to TRBJ2-3; a possible D gene is TRBD2 (5 bases). The source is a man aged 60 to 69 with urothelial cancer. As DNA, the CDR3 is TGTGCCAGCAGTGACTCGAGCGCGGGAGATACGCAGTATTTT. Its translation is CASSDSSAGDTQYF.